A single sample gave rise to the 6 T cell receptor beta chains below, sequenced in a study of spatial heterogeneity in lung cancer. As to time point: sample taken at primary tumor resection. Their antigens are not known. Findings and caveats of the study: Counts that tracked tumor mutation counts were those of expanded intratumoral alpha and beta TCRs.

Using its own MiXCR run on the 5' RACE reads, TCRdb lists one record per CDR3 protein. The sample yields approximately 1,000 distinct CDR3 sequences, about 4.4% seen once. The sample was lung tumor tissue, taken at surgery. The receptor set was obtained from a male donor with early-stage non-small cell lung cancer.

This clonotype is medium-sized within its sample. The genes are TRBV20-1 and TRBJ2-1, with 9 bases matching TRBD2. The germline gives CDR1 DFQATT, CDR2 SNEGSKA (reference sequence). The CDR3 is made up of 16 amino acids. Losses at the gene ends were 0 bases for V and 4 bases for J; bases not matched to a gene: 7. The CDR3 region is CSARDVSGGRYNEQFF. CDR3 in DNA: TGCAGTGCTAGAGACGTTAGCGGGGGCCGGTACAATGAGCAGTTCTTC.

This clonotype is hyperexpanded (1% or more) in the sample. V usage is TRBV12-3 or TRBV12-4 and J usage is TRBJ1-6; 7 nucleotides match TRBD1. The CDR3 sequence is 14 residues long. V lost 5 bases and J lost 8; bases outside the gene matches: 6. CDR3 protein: CASSEQGWYSPLHF. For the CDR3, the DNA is TGTGCCAGCAGTGAACAGGGGTGGTATTCACCCCTCCACTTT.

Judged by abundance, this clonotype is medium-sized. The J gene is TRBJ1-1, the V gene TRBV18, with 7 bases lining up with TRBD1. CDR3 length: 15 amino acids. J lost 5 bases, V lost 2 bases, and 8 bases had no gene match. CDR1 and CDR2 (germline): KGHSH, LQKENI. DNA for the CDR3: TGTGCCAGCTCACCAACTCTACCGGGACAGACTGAAGCTTTCTTT. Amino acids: CASSPTLPGQTEAFF.

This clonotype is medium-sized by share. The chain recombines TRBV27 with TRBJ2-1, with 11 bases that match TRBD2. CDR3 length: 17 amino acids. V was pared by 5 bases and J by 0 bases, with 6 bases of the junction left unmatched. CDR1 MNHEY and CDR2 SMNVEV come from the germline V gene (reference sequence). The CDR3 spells CASSPTSGSSSYNEQFF. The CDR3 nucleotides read TGTGCCAGCAGTCCCACTAGCGGGAGTAGCTCCTACAATGAGCAGTTCTTC.

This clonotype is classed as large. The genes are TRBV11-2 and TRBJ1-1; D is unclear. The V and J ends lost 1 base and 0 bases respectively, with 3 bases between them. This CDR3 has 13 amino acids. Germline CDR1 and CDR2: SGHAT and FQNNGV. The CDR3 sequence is CASSLGMNTEAFF. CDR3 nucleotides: TGTGCCAGCAGCTTAGGGATGAACACTGAAGCTTTCTTT. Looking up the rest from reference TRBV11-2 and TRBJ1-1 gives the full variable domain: EAGVAQSPRYKIIEKRQSVAFWCNPISGHATLYWYQQILGQGPKLLIQFQNNGVVDDSQLPKDRFSAERLKGVDSTLKIQPAKLEDSAVYLCASSLGMNTEAFFGQGTRLTVV.

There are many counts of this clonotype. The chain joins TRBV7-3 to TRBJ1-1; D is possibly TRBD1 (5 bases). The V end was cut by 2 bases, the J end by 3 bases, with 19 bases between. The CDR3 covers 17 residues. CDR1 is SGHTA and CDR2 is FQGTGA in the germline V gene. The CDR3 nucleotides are TGTGCCAGCAGCTTAGTGGGGCGGGGGAATTGGGACACTGAAGCTTTCTTT. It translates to CASSLVGRGNWDTEAFF.